The next 20 T cell receptor beta chains were all read from a single sample in a study of T cell responses to AZD1222 COVID-19 vaccine. Sequencing was performed with immunoSEQ multiplex PCR; in TCRdb, only in-frame clones are kept and a portion is missing. Altogether around 200,000 clones are present, roughly 92% being singletons, with the ten largest covering around 1.6%. This specimen consisted of peripheral blood, obtained 28 days after the second AZD1222 dose. The receptors here all came from an adult who received the AZD1222 COVID-19 vaccine.

J is TRBJ1-2 and V is TRBV5-1; D unclear. The CDR3 sequence is 12 residues long. CDR1 is SGHRS and CDR2 is YFSETQ in the germline V gene. V dropped 4 bases and J dropped 5 bases, with 9 bases sitting between them. CDR3 DNA: TGCGCCAGCAGCACCGGGGTTTATGGCTACACCTTC. Translated: CASSTGVYGYTF.

The chain uses TRBV5-1 and TRBJ1-4; the D is unclear. Germline-derived CDR1 and CDR2 are SGHRS and YFSETQ. This CDR3 contains 14 residues. Trimming took 4 bases from V and 5 from J, leaving 12 bases between them. The CDR3 nucleotides read TGCGCCAGCAGCATATCGGCAGAAAATGAAAAACTGTTTTTT. This encodes CASSISAENEKLFF.

This clone showed up just once. The CDR3, as DNA: TGTGCCAGCAGCTTCGGAGGGTTCTATGGCTACACCTTC. It specifies CASSFGGFYGYTF. The V and J genes are TRBV7-2 and TRBJ1-2; D remains unclear. With 3 bases removed from V and 4 bases from J, the gap between germline ends came to 9 bases. This CDR3 has 13 amino acids. Germline CDR1 is SGHTA and CDR2 is FQGNSA.

The chain joins TRBV5-1 to TRBJ2-3, with a weak D call TRBD1 (5 bases). V shed 1 base and J shed 0 bases, with 12 bases lying between them. The CDR3 runs 16 residues. In germline, CDR1 is SGHRS, CDR2 YFSETQ. CDR3 sequence (DNA): TGCGCCAGCAGCTTGAACAGGCAAACTAGCACAGATACGCAGTATTTT. The encoded protein is CASSLNRQTSTDTQYF.

This chain links TRBV7-9 with TRBJ2-3, with TRBD2 matching over 14 bases. Germline V gene lookup returns CDR1 SEHNR and CDR2 FQNEAQ (reference sequence). V shed 5 bases, J shed 5 bases, and the junction held 6 bases outside the gene matches. The CDR3 spans 16 residues. The CDR3 coding sequence is TGTGCCAGCAGCCGATGGACTAGCGGGGGGCTAGATACGCAGTATTTT. Its translation is CASSRWTSGGLDTQYF.

The chain joins TRBV7-9 to TRBJ1-2; D unclear. The V gene lost 5 bases and the J gene lost 7 bases, with 5 bases spanning the gap. Germline CDR1 reads SEHNR; CDR2 reads FQNEAQ (reference sequence). The CDR3 runs to 10 residues. Here the CDR3 DNA reads TGTGCCAGCAGCCCGGGTGGCTACACCTTC. Translated, it gives CASSPGGYTF.

The genes are TRBV9 and TRBJ1-1; tentative D call: TRBD1 (6 bases). Germline V lookup: CDR1 SGDLS, CDR2 YYNGEE. The CDR3 spans 14 residues. The V and J ends lost 1 base and 5 bases respectively, with 12 bases between them. The DNA of the CDR3 is TGTGCCAGCAGCGTAACCACAGGGAGGACTGAAGCTTTCTTT. Translated: CASSVTTGRTEAFF.

This clone has just one count. V gene TRBV9 combines with J gene TRBJ1-3, with D perhaps TRBD1 (6 bases). V was cut by 3 bases and J by 4 bases, with 8 bases left in between. The V gene's germline CDR1 is SGDLS and CDR2 YYNGEE. The CDR3 is 13 amino acids. The CDR3 nucleotides are TGTGCCAGCAGCGCCCAGGGGGGAAACACCATATATTTT. Amino acids: CASSAQGGNTIYF.

The chain carries TRBV28 and TRBJ2-7, with D unclear. This CDR3 contains 14 residues. Trimming took off 8 bases at V and 5 bases at J, with 19 bases between the two ends. Germline V CDR1 and CDR2: MDHEN, SYDVKM. CDR3 amino acids: CASAGLSIADEQYF. The CDR3 DNA follows: TGTGCCAGCGCCGGATTGTCGATCGCGGACGAGCAGTACTTC.

This clone has a handful of counts. The V gene is TRBV11-2, the J gene TRBJ2-1; D not resolved. The germline V gene has CDR1 SGHAT and CDR2 FQNNGV. CDR3 length: 18 residues. Trimming removed 4 bases from V and 0 bases from J, with 19 bases in between. The CDR3 DNA sequence: TGTGCCAGCAGCTCCAGACCATTGACCGCGAGCTCCTACAATGAGCAGTTCTTC. Translated, it gives CASSSRPLTASSYNEQFF.

The chain combines TRBV6-4 with TRBJ1-1; D gene unclear. The CDR3 loop spans 14 amino acids. Deletions cut 6 bases from V and 6 bases from J, with 17 bases between. The germline CDR1 and CDR2 sequences are MRHNA and SNTAGT. In nucleotides, the CDR3 is TGTGCCAGCAGAGTTGATTCTTACGTCTCTGAAGCTTTCTTT. Encoded protein: CASRVDSYVSEAFF.

The rearrangement links TRBV2 to TRBJ1-1; D may be TRBD1 (6 bases). This CDR3 is 13 amino acids long. Germline V lookup: CDR1 SNHLY, CDR2 FYNNEI. Trimming took 1 base from V and 3 from J, leaving 6 bases between them. CDR3 sequence: CASSEEGDTEAFF. CDR3 nucleotides: TGTGCCAGCAGTGAAGAGGGGGACACTGAAGCTTTCTTT.

The genes are TRBV15 and TRBJ1-1; D possibly corresponds to TRBD1 (5 bases). CDR3 length equals 14 residues. Germline lookup yields CDR1 LNHNV and CDR2 YYDKDF (reference sequence). V gave up 5 bases and J gave up 1 base, with 11 bases separating them. The CDR3 DNA reads TGTGCCACCAGCCGACGCGGACAGAACACTGAAGCTTTCTTT. It yields the protein CATSRRGQNTEAFF.

This chain uses TRBV11-2 with TRBJ1-2, with 10 bases matching TRBD1. This CDR3 region has 16 residues. V shed 5 bases and J 7 bases; nucleotides not matched to a gene: 13. The germline gives CDR1 SGHAT, CDR2 FQNNGV. The CDR3 sequence: CASSALYLTGGRGYTF. The DNA for the CDR3 is TGTGCCAGCAGCGCACTTTACCTGACAGGGGGCCGTGGCTACACCTTC.

The V gene is TRBV6-5, the J gene TRBJ2-5, with a tentative D call TRBD2 (6 bases). CDR3 length: 13 amino acids. V gave up 7 bases and J gave up 5 bases, with 14 bases separating them. Germline loops: CDR1 MNHEY, CDR2 SVGAGI. This chain's CDR3 is CASTHGGVETQYF. The CDR3, as DNA: TGTGCCAGCACCCATGGCGGGGTTGAGACCCAGTACTTC.

This chain connects TRBV4-3 to TRBJ1-4; perhaps TRBD1 as D (5 bases). Germline lookup yields CDR1 LGHNA and CDR2 YSLEER. Trimming took 0 bases from V and 7 from J, leaving 12 bases between them. The CDR3 has 15 amino acids. CDR3 residues: CASSQEIREGEKLFF. The CDR3 nucleotides read TGCGCCAGCAGCCAAGAGATCAGGGAAGGTGAAAAACTGTTTTTT.

The chain links TRBV6-2 or TRBV6-3 to TRBJ1-5, with 7 bases matching TRBD1. The V gene end was trimmed by 4 bases and the J gene end by 2 bases; junction bases not matched to a gene: 11. Germline V gene lookup returns CDR1 MNHEY and CDR2 SVGEGT. The CDR3 runs 17 residues. Written as DNA, the CDR3 is TGTGCCAGCAGTTTCCCCGGAGTAGGGGGCGGCAATCAGCCCCAGCATTTT. Protein product: CASSFPGVGGGNQPQHF.

The V gene is TRBV6-1, the J gene TRBJ1-2; D not certain. This CDR3 comprises 14 residues. Per germline, CDR1 MNHNS and CDR2 SASEGT. V was trimmed by 1 base and J by 0 bases, leaving 6 bases between them. The DNA of the CDR3 is TGTGCCAGCAGTGAAGTCGCAGCTAACTATGGCTACACCTTC. Translated, it gives CASSEVAANYGYTF.

The chain employs TRBV7-8 and TRBJ2-7; D unclear. Germline-derived CDR1 and CDR2 are SGHVS and FQNEAQ. The CDR3 runs to 11 residues. V was trimmed by 3 bases and J by 7 bases, leaving 7 bases between them. The CDR3: CASSFQAEQYF. CDR3 sequence (DNA): TGTGCCAGCAGCTTTCAGGCTGAGCAGTACTTC.

This sequence joins TRBV6-5 and TRBJ2-6; TRBD2 might be the D (5 bases). V was shortened by 2 bases and J by 2 bases, with 7 bases between the two germline ends. CDR1 and CDR2 from the germline V gene are MNHEY and SVGAGI. The length of the CDR3 is 15 residues. CDR3 residues: CASSYGRAGANVLTF. CDR3 sequence (DNA): TGTGCCAGCAGTTACGGGCGGGCTGGGGCCAACGTCCTGACTTTC.